This TCR beta chain was recovered during a study of blood T cell repertoires in COVID-19. Study-wide context: Specimens from acute and convalescent COVID-19 originated in the United States, Italy and Spain.

This CDR3 comprises 17 residues. CDR1 is SEHNR, CDR2 FQNEAQ, per germline (reference sequence). The V segment lost 0 bases and the J segment 4 bases; nucleotides outside the gene matches: 6. In the source study's methods: Amplification of reference gene primers was used by the study to estimate nucleated cell counts. The assay was immunoSEQ multiplex PCR, and TCRdb's table has in-frame clones only and misses some. V and J calls and clone size are those listed in that table; D and trimming were worked out from the DNA. This table has a few hundred thousand clones, around 90% appearing once. The gene calls are TRBV7-9 and TRBJ2-5; 12 bases map to TRBD1. This clonotype was sampled from a woman aged 60 to 75 with COVID-19, enrolled during active disease. The source material was peripheral blood. In DNA form, the CDR3 reads TGTGCCAGCAGCTTAGCCGGGACAGGGGGCTGGAGAGAGACCCAGTACTTC. Amino acid sequence: CASSLAGTGGWRETQYF.